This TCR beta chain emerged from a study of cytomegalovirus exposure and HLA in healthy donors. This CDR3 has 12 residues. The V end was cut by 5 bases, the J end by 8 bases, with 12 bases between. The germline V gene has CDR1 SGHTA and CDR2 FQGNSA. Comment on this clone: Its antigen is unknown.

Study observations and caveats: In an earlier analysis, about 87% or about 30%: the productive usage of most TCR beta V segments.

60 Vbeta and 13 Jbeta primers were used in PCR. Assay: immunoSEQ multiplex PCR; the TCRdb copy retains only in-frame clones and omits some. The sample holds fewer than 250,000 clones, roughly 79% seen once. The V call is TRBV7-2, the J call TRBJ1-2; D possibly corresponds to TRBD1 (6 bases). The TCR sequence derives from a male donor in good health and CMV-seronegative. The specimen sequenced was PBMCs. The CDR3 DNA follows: TGTGCCAGCAGCAAGAGCAGGGGAGGCTACACCTTC. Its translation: CASSKSRGGYTF.